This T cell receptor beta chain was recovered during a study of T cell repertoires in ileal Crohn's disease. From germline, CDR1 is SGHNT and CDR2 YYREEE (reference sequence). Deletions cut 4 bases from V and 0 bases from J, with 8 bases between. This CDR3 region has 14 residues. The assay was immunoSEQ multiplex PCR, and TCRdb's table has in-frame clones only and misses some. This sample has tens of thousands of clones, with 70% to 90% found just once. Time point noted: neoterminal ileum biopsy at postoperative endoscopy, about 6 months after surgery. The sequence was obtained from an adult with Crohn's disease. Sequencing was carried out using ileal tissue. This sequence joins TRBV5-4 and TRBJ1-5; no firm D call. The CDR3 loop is CASSQQHSNQPQHF. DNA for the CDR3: TGTGCCAGCAGCCAACAACATAGCAATCAGCCCCAGCATTTT.